In this sample, the clone carrying this TCR beta chain turned up once. The data were obtained in a study of T cells in localized non-small cell lung cancer. Looked up from germline, CDR1 is SEHNR and CDR2 is FQNEAQ (reference sequence). Trimming at V came to 3 bases and at J to 0 bases, leaving 9 bases not matched to a gene. The length of the CDR3 is 19 residues. Sequencing used immunoSEQ multiplex PCR; TCRdb keeps in-frame clones, though not all of them. This table holds 50,000 or so clones, around 80% found once. The chain combines TRBV7-9 with TRBJ2-3; TRBD2 agrees at 13 bases. The sequencing used PBMCs, collected before any cancer treatment. This receptor was obtained from a woman between 35 and 70 years old with stage II lung adenocarcinoma. For the CDR3, the DNA is TGTGCCAGCAGCTTGGTAGGACTAGCGGGGGTGACTAGCACAGATACGCAGTATTTT. This gives the protein CASSLVGLAGVTSTDTQYF.